The T cell receptor beta chain under discussion was sequenced for a study of Graves' ophthalmopathy and Graves' hyperthyroidism. Study details: Peripheral blood samples were taken at initial diagnosis, before any treatment.

V shed 1 base and J 12 bases; nucleotides not matched to a gene: 6. CDR1 is DFQATT and CDR2 is SNEGSKA in the germline V gene (reference sequence). The CDR3 is made up of 12 amino acids. The TCR beta CDR3 regions underwent amplification from RNA transcripts. HTBI primers primed a first-round RT-PCR, and a second-round multiplex PCR followed. TCRdb analysed the multiplex PCR reads with MiXCR anew, one entry per CDR3 protein. Here the sample spans 45,000 to 60,000 distinct CDR3 sequences, roughly half being singletons. Presentation of ophthalmopathy in the donors involved moderate-to-severe activity, CAS ≥3, NOSPECS ≥4 and a duration under 3 months. A diagnosis was made from clinical symptoms together with serum thyroxine, TRAb, thyroid ultrasound and orbital computed tomography.

The clonotype comes from an adult woman with Graves' ophthalmopathy. The sequencing sample was made of peripheral blood. This sequence joins TRBV20-1 and TRBJ1-2, with 9 bases identical to TRBD1. The CDR3 loop reads CSARGTGVGNTF. DNA of the CDR3: TGCAGTGCTAGAGGGACAGGGGTCGGAAACACCTTC.